The sequence of this TCR beta chain was determined in a study of blood T cell repertoires in COVID-19. About the research overall: PBMCs, B-cell-depleted T cells, or T cells provided the cDNA or gDNA that made up the material.

Participants were aged roughly 18 to 90 years, lived in about two dozen US areas, and enrolled virtually. CDR1 and CDR2 (germline): LNHDA, SQIVND (reference sequence). CDR3 length: 16 amino acids. Germline trimming cut 6 bases from V and 2 bases from J; bases unmatched to any gene: 10. Method: immunoSEQ multiplex PCR; TCRdb's copy keeps in-frame clones and lacks some. The data show some 240,000 clones, around nine tenths seen once. The clonotype originates from a woman between 40 and 50 years old who had been exposed to COVID-19. The rearrangement joins TRBV19 to TRBJ1-5; 7 bases are shared with TRBD1. Sequencing used PBMCs or T cells enriched from blood (not recorded which). The CDR3 DNA reads TGTGCCAGTAGAAGTACGACAGGGAAGGGCAATCAGCCCCAGCATTTT. Its protein is CASRSTTGKGNQPQHF.